The 17 T cell receptor beta chains in this list originate from one sample, sequenced in a study of blood T cells in healthy people across ages. Alongside a J-beta primer mix, a sample-barcoded 5' primer served in a second PCR lasting roughly 7 to 12 cycles. TCRdb processed the 5' RACE reads anew with MiXCR; each CDR3 protein has one entry. The table records approximately 2,000,000 distinct CDR3 sequences, around 40% of them present only once. Sequencing was done on a sample of blood. The receptors stem from a human donor in good health.

This sequence joins TRBV4-3 and TRBJ2-1; TRBD2 agrees at 8 bases. The J segment lost 7 bases and the V segment lost 3 bases, leaving 11 bases of the junction unmatched. Germline CDR1 LGHNA, CDR2 YSLEER. The CDR3 spans 16 residues. The CDR3 region is CASSQRSGGLSNEQFF. CDR3 bases: TGCGCCAGCAGCCAGAGAAGCGGGGGATTGTCAAATGAGCAGTTCTTC.

The chain carries TRBV6-5 and TRBJ2-7; D remains ambiguous. There are 14 residues in the CDR3. Trimming removed 1 base at V and 4 bases at J, with 11 bases between. Germline lookup yields CDR1 MNHEY and CDR2 SVGAGI. The CDR3 DNA reads TGTGCCAGCAGTTACTTCGCGAGAGCATACGAGCAGTACTTC. It encodes CASSYFARAYEQYF.

V gene TRBV9 combines with J gene TRBJ1-1; TRBD1 agrees at 10 bases. The CDR3 consists of 17 residues. V lost 0 bases, J lost 4 bases, and 9 bases stayed unmatched. Germline V gene sequence: CDR1 SGDLS, CDR2 YYNGEE. The CDR3 coding sequence is TGTGCCAGCAGCGTAGGACGAAGACAGGGGGCCGGCACTGAAGCTTTCTTT. This encodes CASSVGRRQGAGTEAFF.

The rearrangement uses TRBV7-9 and TRBJ2-5; TRBD1 agrees at 11 bases. From germline, CDR1 is SEHNR and CDR2 FQNEAQ (reference sequence). This CDR3 is built from 16 residues. With V trimmed by 6 bases and J by 3 bases, 9 bases remained unmatched. In nucleotides, the CDR3 is TGTGCCAGCAGACCTTACCGGGACAGGGGGGAAGAGACCCAGTACTTC. It is translated as CASRPYRDRGEETQYF. Using reference TRBV7-9 and TRBJ2-5 for the parts outside the CDR3, the full variable domain is DTGVSQNPRHKITKRGQNVTFRCDPISEHNRLYWYRQTLGQGPEFLTYFQNEAQLEKSRLLSDRFSAERPKGSFSTLEIQRTEQGDSAMYLCASRPYRDRGEETQYFGPGTRLLVL.

This clonotype was seen only a few times. The chain joins TRBV19 to TRBJ1-2, with D unclear. This CDR3 comprises 14 residues. V was trimmed by 2 bases and J by 5 bases, leaving 12 bases between them. Germline V gene sequence: CDR1 LNHDA, CDR2 SQIVND (reference sequence). This CDR3 is CASSIPGRGYGYTF. CDR3 DNA sequence: TGTGCCAGTAGTATACCCGGCCGGGGATATGGCTACACCTTC. Full variable domain (outside the CDR3, taken from reference TRBV19 and TRBJ1-2): DGGITQSPKYLFRKEGQNVTLSCEQNLNHDAMYWYRQDPGQGLRLIYYSQIVNDFQKGDIAEGYSVSREKKESFPLTVTSAQKNPTAFYLCASSIPGRGYGYTFGSGTRLTVV.

There are a few counts of this clonotype. The rearrangement uses TRBV28 and TRBJ2-3, with 8 bases fitting TRBD2. CDR1 and CDR2 from the germline V gene are MDHEN and SYDVKM. The CDR3 covers 18 residues. The ends lost 3 bases at V and 5 bases at J; junction bases unmatched: 16. CDR3 nucleotide sequence: TGTGCCAGCAGTTTCCCTCAGCCGGGACTAGTGCAGGAAGATACGCAGTATTTT. Protein sequence: CASSFPQPGLVQEDTQYF.

This clonotype was detected only a few times. V is TRBV6-5 and J is TRBJ2-1; D unclear. Trimming cost V 2 bases and J 7 bases, with 9 bases left between them. The germline gives CDR1 MNHEY, CDR2 SVGAGI. The CDR3 is 13 residues long. This chain's CDR3 is CASSYVVRNEQFF. The CDR3 bases are TGTGCCAGCAGTTACGTCGTACGTAATGAGCAGTTCTTC.

This clonotype was found a few times. The chain employs TRBV6-6 and TRBJ2-3, with 7 positions matching TRBD2. With V trimmed by 2 bases and J by 0 bases, 5 bases remained unmatched. This CDR3 has 16 residues. CDR1 MNHNY and CDR2 SVGAGI come from the germline V gene (reference sequence). The CDR3 spells CASSYPAGVSTDTQYF. The CDR3 DNA sequence: TGTGCCAGCAGTTACCCTGCGGGGGTGAGCACAGATACGCAGTATTTT.

The CDR3 region has the DNA TGCGCCAGCAGAGTTGGGGCAACGAGCCCCTACGAGCAGTACTTC. Protein product: CASRVGATSPYEQYF. The chain employs TRBV5-1 and TRBJ2-7; D perhaps matches TRBD1 (5 bases). Germline CDR1 reads SGHRS; CDR2 reads YFSETQ. Trimming removed 5 bases from V and 2 bases from J, with 17 bases in between. The CDR3 is made up of 15 amino acids.

The chain uses TRBV7-9 and TRBJ1-2; 10 bases align to TRBD1. The CDR3 consists of 14 residues. Trimming cost V 10 bases and J 7 bases; bases outside gene matches: 12. The germline CDR1 and CDR2 sequences are SEHNR and FQNEAQ (reference sequence). The CDR3 here is CATLGTGARSGYTF. In DNA, the CDR3 is TGTGCCACCCTCGGGACAGGGGCGCGTAGTGGCTACACCTTC.

The rearrangement joins TRBV6-2 or TRBV6-3 to TRBJ1-2, with D unresolved. This CDR3 is 15 amino acids long. The V gene lost 2 bases and the J gene lost 6 bases, with 16 bases spanning the gap. CDR1 is MNHEY, CDR2 SVGEGT, per germline. The CDR3 sequence is CASSYASSRVHGYTF. Here the CDR3 DNA reads TGTGCCAGCAGTTACGCCTCCTCGCGGGTCCATGGCTACACCTTC.

In its sample, this clonotype was seen a few times. V is TRBV5-1 and J is TRBJ1-2; 8 bases are a match to TRBD1. Looked up from germline, CDR1 is SGHRS and CDR2 is YFSETQ. The CDR3 runs 14 residues. With 3 bases clipped from V and 4 bases from J, the junction kept 5 bases outside the gene matches. CDR3 sequence: CASSSQGARYGYTF. The DNA of the CDR3 is TGCGCCAGCAGCTCTCAGGGGGCCCGCTATGGCTACACCTTC.

The chain uses TRBV5-4 and TRBJ1-5, with D hard to call. The CDR3 runs to 15 residues. Germline CDR1 reads SGHNT; CDR2 reads YYREEE (reference sequence). V was trimmed by 3 bases and J by 4 bases, leaving 14 bases between them. The CDR3 loop reads CASSSGVGRNQPQHF. In DNA form, the CDR3 reads TGTGCCAGCAGCTCTGGGGTAGGGAGGAATCAGCCCCAGCATTTT.

This clonotype was seen only a few times. J is TRBJ2-7 and V is TRBV12-3 or TRBV12-4; 14 bases agree with TRBD2. The closer fit of TRBJ2-5 to the DNA end suggests the J call may be wrong. The CDR3 has 16 amino acids. The CDR3 nucleotides read TGTGCCAGCAGTTTGGGACTAGCGGGGGTTAGAGAGACCCAGTACTTC. Protein sequence: CASSLGLAGVRETQYF.

The CDR3, as DNA: TGCGCCAGCAGCCAAGATGGGGGACCGTTACCTTCCAATGAGCAGTTCTTC. Translating it yields CASSQDGGPLPSNEQFF. The chain employs TRBV4-3 and TRBJ2-1; D tentatively reads TRBD1 or TRBD2 (5 bases each). The CDR3 is 17 amino acids. Between the trimmed V and J ends, which lost 0 bases and 6 bases, there was a span of 18 bases. The germline gives CDR1 LGHNA, CDR2 YSLEER.

The chain links TRBV6-6 to TRBJ1-1; D perhaps matches TRBD1 (5 bases). V was clipped by 0 bases and J by 3 bases, with 8 bases between them. From germline, CDR1 is MNHNY and CDR2 SVGAGI (reference sequence). This CDR3 spans 14 amino acids. CDR3 bases: TGTGCCAGCAGTTACTCCCTCAGGGACACTGAAGCTTTCTTT. This sequence encodes CASSYSLRDTEAFF.

This clonotype was observed a few times. V gene TRBV6-2 or TRBV6-3 combines with J gene TRBJ2-3; 12 positions agree with TRBD2. Germline CDR1 MNHEY, CDR2 SVGEGT. The trim removed 2 bases at V and 2 bases at J, leaving 8 bases unmatched. The CDR3 sequence is 18 residues long. CDR3 coding DNA: TGTGCCAGCAGTTACCCGGTCCGACTAGCGGGGGACACAGATACGCAGTATTTT. It is translated as CASSYPVRLAGDTDTQYF.